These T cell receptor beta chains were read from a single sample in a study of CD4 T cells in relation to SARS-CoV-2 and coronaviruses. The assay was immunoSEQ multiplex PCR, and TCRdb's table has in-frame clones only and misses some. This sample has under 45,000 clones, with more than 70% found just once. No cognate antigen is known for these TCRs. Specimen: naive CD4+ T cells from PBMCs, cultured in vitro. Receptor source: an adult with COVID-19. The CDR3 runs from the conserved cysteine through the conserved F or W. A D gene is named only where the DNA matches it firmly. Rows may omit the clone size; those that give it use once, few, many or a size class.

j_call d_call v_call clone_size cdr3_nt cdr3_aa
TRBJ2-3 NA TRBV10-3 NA TGTGCCATCAGCGAATCCTTGGGGGAGGCTGTGGCAGATACGCAGTATTTT CAISESLGEAVADTQYF
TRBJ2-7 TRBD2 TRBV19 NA TGTGCCAGTAGTATGACACTAGCGGGAGCCCACGAGCAGTACTTC CASSMTLAGAHEQYF
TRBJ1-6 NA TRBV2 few TGTGCCAGCAGTGGAAATTCACCCCTCCACTTT CASSGNSPLHF
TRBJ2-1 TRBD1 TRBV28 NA TGTGCCAGCAGCCGACAGGGGACTGAGCAGTTCTTC CASSRQGTEQFF
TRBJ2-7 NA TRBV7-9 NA TGTGCCAGCAGCTTTCGCGGGGAGTACGAGCAGTACTTC CASSFRGEYEQYF
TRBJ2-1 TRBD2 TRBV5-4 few TGTGCCAGCAGATCAGCGGGAGACTCCAATGAGCAGTTCTTC CASRSAGDSNEQFF
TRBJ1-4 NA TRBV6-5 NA TGTGCCAGCAGGGATTATCGGGCAACTAATGAAAAACTGTTTTTT CASRDYRATNEKLFF
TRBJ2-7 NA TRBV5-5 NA TGTGCCAGCAGCTTGGCGACGCATCTCATCTCCGACGAGCAGTACTTC CASSLATHLISDEQYF
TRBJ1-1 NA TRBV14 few TGTGCCAGCAGCCAAGGATTTTATCAGCCGCGAGCCACTGAAGCTTTCTTT CASSQGFYQPRATEAFF
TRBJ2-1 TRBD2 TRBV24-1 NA TGTGCCACCAGTGATTTAGCGGGAGGGCCTAATGAGCAGTTCTTC CATSDLAGGPNEQFF